This TCR beta chain was retrieved from a study of blood T cell repertoires in COVID-19. Whole-study context: The analysed material was cDNA or gDNA that came from T cells, B-cell-depleted T cells, or PBMCs.

Germline V gene data show CDR1 as SGHRS and CDR2 as YFSETQ. The CDR3 is 15 amino acids. Trimming shortened V by 3 bases and J by 0 bases, and 10 bases separated the two germline ends. In the study's own analysis: Amplification with reference gene primers provided the estimates of nucleated cell counts. Clones were read by immunoSEQ multiplex PCR, and TCRdb kept only the in-frame ones, dropping some. That table supplies the V and J calls and clone size; D and trimming were determined from the DNA. Of roughly 100,000 clones in the sample, about three quarters were seen once. The sequenced material came from peripheral blood. The chain couples TRBV5-1 to TRBJ2-1; tentative D call: TRBD2 (6 bases). This TCR came from a woman in her seventies with acute or convalescent COVID-19. The CDR3 region is CASSSTSSSYNEQFF. The CDR3 DNA sequence: TGCGCCAGCAGCTCTACTAGCAGCTCCTACAATGAGCAGTTCTTC.